Listed below are T cell receptor beta chains from one sample, sequenced in a study of blood T cell repertoires in COVID-19. Using immunoSEQ multiplex PCR, the repertoire was profiled, and TCRdb retains in-frame clones only, with some absent. The sample carries about 220,000 clones, more than 70% recorded once. Sequencing was performed on peripheral blood. The receptors derive from a woman aged 80 or over with acute or convalescent COVID-19. The CDR3 runs from the conserved cysteine through the conserved F or W. The D gene is left open where the match is weak. Only some rows state a clone size, as once, few, many or a class for expanded clones.

>TRBJ1-2|NA|NA|TRBV25-1
TGTGCCAGCAGTGACAGGGGCGGTGGCTACACCTTC
CASSDRGGGYTF
>TRBJ1-1|NA|NA|TRBV27
TGTGCCAGCAGTTTAGTTGAGGGGAACACTGAAGCTTTCTTT
CASSLVEGNTEAFF
>TRBJ2-7|NA|NA|TRBV6-5
TGTGCCAGCAGTTACTCTGCGGGTTCGAGCTCCTACGAGCAGTACTTC
CASSYSAGSSSYEQYF
>TRBJ1-5|NA|NA|TRBV7-2
TGTGCCAGCAGCCTAAGGGGCCAGAATCAGCCCCAGCATTTT
CASSLRGQNQPQHF
>TRBJ2-3|NA|NA|TRBV21-1
TGTGCCAGCAGCAGACAGGGTGTCGGCACAGATACGCAGTATTTT
CASSRQGVGTDTQYF
>TRBJ2-3|NA|NA|TRBV28
TGTGCCAGCATCCCCCAGGGGAGCACAGATACGCAGTATTTT
CASIPQGSTDTQYF
>TRBJ1-6|NA|NA|TRBV28
TGTGCCAGCAGTTTATTCCCCCCGGGCTCGGGAAATTCACCCCTCCACTTT
CASSLFPPGSGNSPLHF
>TRBJ1-1|NA|NA|TRBV11-2
TGTGCCAGCACCCCGGGGGTTGCCTTAGGGAACACTGAAGCTTTCTTT
CASTPGVALGNTEAFF
>TRBJ2-2|NA|NA|TRBV4-2
TGTGCCAGCAGCTCATTGAGCACCGGGGAGCTGTTTTTT
CASSSLSTGELFF
>TRBJ1-1|NA|NA|TRBV23-1
TGCGCCAGCAGTCATAAAGCGGGGGGAACCTTCACTGAAGCTTTCTTT
CASSHKAGGTFTEAFF
>TRBJ2-1|NA|NA|TRBV11-2
TGTGCCAGCAGCTTGGGGGGATACAATGAGCAGTTCTTC
CASSLGGYNEQFF
>TRBJ1-3|NA|NA|TRBV7-2
TGTGCTAGTACAGGCAACTCTGGAAACACCATATATTTT
CASTGNSGNTIYF
>TRBJ1-5|NA|NA|TRBV30
TGTGCCTGGTCCCCCTCGGAGGATCAGCCCCAGCATTTT
CAWSPSEDQPQHF
>TRBJ2-7|NA|TRBD1|TRBV19
TGTGCCAGCACCCGGGACAGGGCGTTCGAGCAGTACTTC
CASTRDRAFEQYF
>TRBJ1-2|NA|TRBD1|TRBV6-6
TGTGCCAGCAGTTACTCCCGGCAGGGGGCTGACTATGGCTACACCTTC
CASSYSRQGADYGYTF
>TRBJ1-1|NA|TRBD1|TRBV7-3
TGTGCCAGCAGCCCTGGGACAGGGGGCACTGAAGCTTTCTTT
CASSPGTGGTEAFF
>TRBJ1-5|once|NA|TRBV4-2
TGTGCCAGCAGCCAAGTGGAGGGGATCAATCAGCCCCAGCATTTT
CASSQVEGINQPQHF